These 14 T cell receptor beta chains originate from one sample sequenced in a study of shared clonotypes between healthy human individuals (dated by TCRdb to 2020 to 2022). Receptor libraries were prepared by the immunoSEQ multiplex PCR assay. TCRdb limited this immuneACCESS table to in-frame rearrangements with V and J called. A share of clones is missing; checked studies link under half to unresolved V genes, and the rest is unexplained. The sample contains about 1 million clones, approximately 70% of them found a single time. The ten largest clones capture approximately 1.5% of the sample. The sequencing input was memory CD4+ T cells sorted from blood. The cell subset or site label corresponds to: CD45RA-negative fraction. Receptor source: a man between 18 and 29 years old in good health.

The V and J genes are TRBV4-2 and TRBJ1-6; a possible D gene is TRBD1 (5 bases). The CDR3 runs to 16 residues. Trimming took 3 bases from V and 2 from J, leaving 11 bases between them. The germline V gene has CDR1 LGHNA and CDR2 YNFKEQ. The CDR3 is CASSQGTAAYNSPLHF. The CDR3 DNA reads as TGTGCCAGCAGCCAGGGGACCGCGGCCTATAATTCACCCCTCCACTTT.

The V and J genes are TRBV18 and TRBJ2-2, with TRBD1 matching over 7 bases. V was clipped by 4 bases and J by 2 bases; unmatched bases: 7. This CDR3 has 16 residues. Germline assignment: CDR1 KGHSH and CDR2 LQKENI. The CDR3 protein is CASSLTGTANTGELFF. The CDR3 DNA is TGTGCCAGCTCACTGACCGGGACAGCCAACACCGGGGAGCTGTTTTTT.

This clone has just one count. The CDR3 bases are TGTGCCAGTAGCCGTAGCGGGAATTCATACAATGAGCAGTTCTTC. Translating it yields CASSRSGNSYNEQFF. The chain employs TRBV19 and TRBJ2-1; 8 bases map to TRBD2. The V segment lost 6 bases and the J segment 4 bases; nucleotides outside the gene matches: 8. The CDR3 is 15 residues long. Per germline, CDR1 LNHDA and CDR2 SQIVND (reference sequence).

This clone was counted many times. This chain links TRBV5-1 with TRBJ1-1; D perhaps matches TRBD1 (6 bases). Trimming removed 0 bases from V and 1 base from J, with 10 bases in between. The CDR3 spans 15 residues. The germline gives CDR1 SGHRS, CDR2 YFSETQ. This CDR3 is CASSLDQGQNTEAFF. As DNA, the CDR3 is TGCGCCAGCAGCTTGGATCAGGGGCAGAACACTGAAGCTTTCTTT. Complete variable domain (other parts from reference TRBV5-1 and TRBJ1-1): KAGVTQTPRYLIKTRGQQVTLSCSPISGHRSVSWYQQTPGQGLQFLFEYFSETQRNKGNFPGRFSGRQFSNSRSEMNVSTLELGDSALYLCASSLDQGQNTEAFFGQGTRLTVV.

Remarks on this clone: A much larger clone lies a single base off, so this may be a read error. The chain has TRBV7-9 and TRBJ1-1; no reliable D call. Germline CDR1 reads SEHNR; CDR2 reads FQNEAQ (reference sequence). This CDR3 is built from 13 residues. V lost 3 bases, J lost 0 bases, and 5 bases lay in between. Here the CDR3 reads CASSFDMNTEAFF. In DNA, the CDR3 is TGTGCCAGCAGCTTTGACATGAACACTGAAGCTTTCTTT.

The rearrangement uses TRBV6-6 and TRBJ2-1; D tentatively fits TRBD1 or TRBD2 (6 bases each). Germline CDR1 and CDR2: MNHNY and SVGAGI (reference sequence). CDR3 length: 15 residues. Trimming removed 3 bases at V and 4 bases at J, with 13 bases between. The CDR3 DNA reads as TGTGCCAGCAGTTATGGAACAGGGAGGTACAATGAGCAGTTCTTC. Translated, it gives CASSYGTGRYNEQFF.

This clone was picked up one time. It differs at one base from a far larger clone, so likely a read error. The chain has TRBV7-6 and TRBJ2-7; perhaps D is TRBD1 or TRBD2 (6 bases each). Germline CDR1 SGHVS, CDR2 FNYEAQ. The CDR3 loop spans 16 amino acids. The DNA for the CDR3 is TGTGCCAGCAGCTTAAATTCGGGACAAGGGGGGTACGAGCGGTACTTC. The encoded protein is CASSLNSGQGGYERYF.

The CDR3 protein is CASSHITGVLNTEAFF. As DNA, the CDR3 is TGTGCCAGCAGCCATATAACGGGGGTGTTAAACACTGAAGCTTTCTTT. This chain joins TRBV14 and TRBJ1-1; weak D call: TRBD1 (5 bases). V was clipped by 3 bases and J by 2 bases, with 16 bases between them. The CDR3 extends over 16 amino acids. Germline loops: CDR1 SGHDN, CDR2 FVKESK.

This clone was seen just once. This rearrangement joins TRBV2 to TRBJ1-1, with D possibly being TRBD1 (5 bases). Germline CDR1 is SNHLY and CDR2 is FYNNEI. The CDR3 is 13 amino acids. Trimming left V 8 bases short and J 3 bases short, with 13 bases between. The CDR3: CASWYRGDTEAFF. In DNA form, the CDR3 reads TGTGCCAGCTGGTACCGGGGCGACACTGAAGCTTTCTTT.

The chain employs TRBV5-1 and TRBJ2-1; 8 bases fit TRBD2. The CDR3 is 15 residues long. Germline CDR1 reads SGHRS; CDR2 reads YFSETQ. The trim removed 5 bases at V and 2 bases at J, leaving 6 bases unmatched. CDR3 coding DNA: TGCGCCAGCAGGCGGGATAGCGGGGCCTACAATGAGCAGTTCTTC. Translation gives CASRRDSGAYNEQFF.

The CDR3 loop is CASSLAPGTVYEQYF. CDR3 nucleotide sequence: TGCGCCAGCAGCTTGGCTCCCGGGACAGTCTACGAGCAGTACTTC. The chain recombines TRBV5-1 with TRBJ2-7; 7 bases align to TRBD1. Germline V CDR1 and CDR2: SGHRS, YFSETQ. The ends lost 0 bases at V and 3 bases at J; junction bases unmatched: 6. The CDR3 runs to 15 residues.

Remarks on this clone: This CDR3 is also generated by other DNA sequences in the sample. This chain connects TRBV2 to TRBJ2-3; TRBD2 agrees at 8 bases. CDR1 is SNHLY and CDR2 is FYNNEI in the germline V gene. V trimming: 5 bases; J trimming: 0 bases; junction bases outside the gene matches: 4. The CDR3 has 15 residues. CDR3 in amino acids: CASSKGGGSTDTQYF. The CDR3 region has the DNA TGTGCCAGCAGTAAAGGCGGGGGGAGCACAGATACGCAGTATTTT.

V and J are TRBV28 and TRBJ1-2; TRBD1 is a possible D gene (5 bases). Germline loops: CDR1 MDHEN, CDR2 SYDVKM. There are 12 residues in the CDR3. V dropped 10 bases and J dropped 7 bases, with 16 bases sitting between them. The CDR3 loop is CATEGGAGGYTF. CDR3 coding DNA: TGTGCCACAGAGGGAGGGGCCGGTGGCTACACCTTC.

V is TRBV7-3 and J is TRBJ1-2; perhaps TRBD1 as D (5 bases). CDR1 is SGHTA and CDR2 is FQGTGA in the germline V gene. Trimming took off 5 bases at V and 0 bases at J, with 13 bases between the two ends. This CDR3 is built from 15 residues. The CDR3 nucleotides are TGTGCCAGCAGCCTTTCCGGGACCGCTAACTATGGCTACACCTTC. This translates into CASSLSGTANYGYTF.